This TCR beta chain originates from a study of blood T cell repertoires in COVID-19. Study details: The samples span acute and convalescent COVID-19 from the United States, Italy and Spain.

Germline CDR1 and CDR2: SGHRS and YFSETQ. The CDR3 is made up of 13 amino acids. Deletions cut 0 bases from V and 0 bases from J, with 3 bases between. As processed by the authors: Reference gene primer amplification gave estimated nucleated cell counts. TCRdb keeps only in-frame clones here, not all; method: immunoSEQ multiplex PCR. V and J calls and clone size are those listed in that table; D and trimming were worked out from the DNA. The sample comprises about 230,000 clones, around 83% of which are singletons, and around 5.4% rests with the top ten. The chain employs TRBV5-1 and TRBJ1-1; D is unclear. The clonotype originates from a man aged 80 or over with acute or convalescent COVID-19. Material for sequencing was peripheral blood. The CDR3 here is CASSLDMNTEAFF. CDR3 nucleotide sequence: TGCGCCAGCAGCTTGGACATGAACACTGAAGCTTTCTTT.